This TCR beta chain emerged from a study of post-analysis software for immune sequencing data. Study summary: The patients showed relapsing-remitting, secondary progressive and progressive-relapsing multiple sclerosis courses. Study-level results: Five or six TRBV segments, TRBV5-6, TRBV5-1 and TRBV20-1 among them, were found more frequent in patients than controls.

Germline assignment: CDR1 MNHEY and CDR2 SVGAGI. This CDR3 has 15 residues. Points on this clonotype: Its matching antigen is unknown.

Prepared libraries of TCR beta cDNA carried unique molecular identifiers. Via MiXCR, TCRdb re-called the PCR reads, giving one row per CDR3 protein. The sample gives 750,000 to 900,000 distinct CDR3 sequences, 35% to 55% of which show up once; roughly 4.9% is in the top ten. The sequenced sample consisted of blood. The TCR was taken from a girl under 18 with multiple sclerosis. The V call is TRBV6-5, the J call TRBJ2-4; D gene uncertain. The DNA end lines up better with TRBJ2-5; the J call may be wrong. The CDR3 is CASSPPGFSQETQYF. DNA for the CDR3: TGTGCCAGCAGTCCCCCCGGCTTTTCGCAAGAGACCCAGTACTTC.